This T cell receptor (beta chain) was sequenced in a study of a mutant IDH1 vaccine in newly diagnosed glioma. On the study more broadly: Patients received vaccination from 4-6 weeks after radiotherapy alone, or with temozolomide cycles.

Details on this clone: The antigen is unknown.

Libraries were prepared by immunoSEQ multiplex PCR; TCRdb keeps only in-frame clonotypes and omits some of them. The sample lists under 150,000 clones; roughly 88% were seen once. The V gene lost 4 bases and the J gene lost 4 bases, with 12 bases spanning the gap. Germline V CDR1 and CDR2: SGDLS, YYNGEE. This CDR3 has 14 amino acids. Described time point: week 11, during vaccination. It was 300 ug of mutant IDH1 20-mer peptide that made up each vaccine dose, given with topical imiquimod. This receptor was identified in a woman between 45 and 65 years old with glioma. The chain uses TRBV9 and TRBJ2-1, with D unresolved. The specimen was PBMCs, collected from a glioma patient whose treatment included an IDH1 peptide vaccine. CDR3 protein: CASSPSGGYNEQFF. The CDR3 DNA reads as TGTGCCAGCAGCCCCTCGGGTGGATACAATGAGCAGTTCTTC.